The entry below describes one T cell receptor (beta chain). Its antigen is unknown. No quality values exist for individual bases; no much larger clone is one base distant. This specimen comes from a study of technical replicates of blood from several donors (dated by TCRdb to about 2017). The germline V gene yields SGHRS for CDR1 and YFSETQ for CDR2. Relative to germline, V is 4 bases shorter and J is 5 bases shorter, with 12 bases between their ends. Inclusive of the bounding cysteine and phenylalanine, the CDR3 is 13 residues long. The retained sequence is limited to the CDR3, 39 bases, with the frame set at the first base. Library generation was performed with the immunoSEQ multiplex PCR assay. This immuneACCESS table, as held by TCRdb, lists in-frame sequences with V and J called but not all clones. Of the missing ones, under half trace to an unresolved V gene in checked studies; the others have no known cause. In this sample the table shows approximately 81,000 clones, about 94% of which occur a single time. More than 0.35% of the sample is taken by the ten largest.

The chain links TRBV5-1 with TRBJ1-1; TRBD1 is possibly the D segment (6 matching bases). The source of this sequence is a human donor in good health. Sequenced: T cells isolated from PBMCs. The nucleotide sequence is TGCGCCAGCAGCCGCAACAGGGAAACTGAAGCTTTCTTT. Its amino acids are CASSRNRETEAFF. Extended through the reference TRBV5-1 and TRBJ1-1 proteins, this CDR3 yields the full variable domain: KAGVTQTPRYLIKTRGQQVTLSCSPISGHRSVSWYQQTPGQGLQFLFEYFSETQRNKGNFPGRFSGRQFSNSRSEMNVSTLELGDSALYLCASSRNRETEAFFGQGTRLTVV.